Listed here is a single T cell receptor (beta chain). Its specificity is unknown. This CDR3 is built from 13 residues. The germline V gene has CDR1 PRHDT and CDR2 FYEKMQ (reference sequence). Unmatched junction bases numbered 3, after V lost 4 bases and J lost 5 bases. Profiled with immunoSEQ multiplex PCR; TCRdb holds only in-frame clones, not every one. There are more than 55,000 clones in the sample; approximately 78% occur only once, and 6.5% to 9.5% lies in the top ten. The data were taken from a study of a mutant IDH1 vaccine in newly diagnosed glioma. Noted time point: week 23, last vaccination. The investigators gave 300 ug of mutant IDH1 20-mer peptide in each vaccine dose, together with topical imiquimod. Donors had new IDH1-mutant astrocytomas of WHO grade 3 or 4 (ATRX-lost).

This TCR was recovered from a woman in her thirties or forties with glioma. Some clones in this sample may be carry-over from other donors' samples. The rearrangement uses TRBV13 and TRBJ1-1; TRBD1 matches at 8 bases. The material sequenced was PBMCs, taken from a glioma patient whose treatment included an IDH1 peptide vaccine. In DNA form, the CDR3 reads TGTGCCAGCAGCTCAGGGGGCACGACTGAAGCTTTCTTT. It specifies CASSSGGTTEAFF.